A selection of T cell receptor beta chains follows, all from one sample in a study of beta chain features in type 1 diabetes. Here immunoSEQ multiplex PCR was the method, and the copy in TCRdb shows in-frame clones only, minus some. The sample records about 620,000 clones, around 15% being singletons. Sequencing was done on a sample of naive CD4+ T cells from blood. The source is a man aged 18 to 29 in good health. The CDR3 runs from the conserved cysteine through the conserved F or W. D genes are given only for firm matches. The listing skips clone size in some rows; elsewhere it reads once, few, many or a size class.

>NA|TRBV27|NA|TRBJ1-2
TGTGCCAGCAGTATGGGAAGTACAGGGATCAGTTGGCGAAACTATGGCTACACCTTC
CASSMGSTGISWRNYGYTF
>NA|TRBV7-2|NA|TRBJ1-1
TGTGCCAGCAGCTTTAACGGAGGATTGAACACTGAAGCTTTCTTT
CASSFNGGLNTEAFF
>TRBD1|TRBV7-2|NA|TRBJ2-1
TGTGCCAGCAGCTTAGACCGGACAGGGGTCTACAATGAGCAGTTCTTC
CASSLDRTGVYNEQFF
>NA|TRBV20-1|NA|TRBJ2-5
TGCAGTGCTAGAGCTAGAGGGGCCCAGTACTTC
CSARARGAQYF
>NA|TRBV7-9|NA|TRBJ2-5
TGTGCCAGCAGTCCCGGACCTGGTAGCGGGACCCAGTACTTC
CASSPGPGSGTQYF
>NA|TRBV28|few|TRBJ2-5
TGTGCCAGCAGTTTACCAGGGTATGGAGAGACCCAGTACTTC
CASSLPGYGETQYF
>TRBD2|TRBV27|NA|TRBJ2-1
TGTGCCAGCAGTACTAGCGGGAGGGCCACTGAGCAGTTCTTC
CASSTSGRATEQFF
>TRBD1|TRBV7-2|few|TRBJ1-1
TGTGCCAGCAGCCTTCGACAGGGGACGGAAGCTTTCTTT
CASSLRQGTEAFF
>NA|TRBV18|few|TRBJ2-5
TGTGCCAGCTCACCACCGACCCGGGGACAAGAGACCCAGTACTTC
CASSPPTRGQETQYF
>TRBD1|TRBV4-3|few|TRBJ1-2
TGCGCCAGCAGCCGTTCCGGGACAGGGCATGGCTACACCTTC
CASSRSGTGHGYTF
>NA|TRBV7-2|NA|TRBJ1-5
TGTGCCAGCAGCCCCGGGGAGACCGGGCGTCAGCCCCAGCATTTT
CASSPGETGRQPQHF
>TRBD2|TRBV19|NA|TRBJ2-7
TGTGCCAGTAGTATAACTAGCGGGACTACCTACGAGCAGTACTTC
CASSITSGTTYEQYF
>NA|TRBV7-2|NA|TRBJ2-6
TGTGCCAGCAGCTTAGACTTCTCTGGGGCCAACGTCCTGACTTTC
CASSLDFSGANVLTF
>TRBD2|TRBV4-3|few|TRBJ2-1
TGCGCCAGCAGCCAAGATGGGTCCGGGACTAGCGATCCCGGCGACAATGAGCAGTTCTTC
CASSQDGSGTSDPGDNEQFF
>TRBD2|TRBV7-2|NA|TRBJ2-7
TGTGCCAGCAGCTTAGCCCCCGGGACTAGCGGGGCCTTCTACGAGCAGTACTTC
CASSLAPGTSGAFYEQYF
>NA|TRBV6-1|many|TRBJ1-1
TGTGCCAGCAGTGCCTTAGGTGGGTCCCTGAACACTGAAGCTTTCTTT
CASSALGGSLNTEAFF
>NA|TRBV5-4|NA|TRBJ2-5
TGTGCCAGCAGCTTCGGTTCAGGGTGGCAAGAGACCCAGTACTTC
CASSFGSGWQETQYF
>TRBD2|TRBV5-6|NA|TRBJ2-1
TGTGCCAGCAGCTTACCGGGACTAGCAGAAGTCTACAATGAGCAGTTCTTC
CASSLPGLAEVYNEQFF
>NA|TRBV5-1|NA|TRBJ1-4
TGCGCCAGCAGGCAGGGTCCCACTAATGAAAAACTGTTTTTT
CASRQGPTNEKLFF
>TRBD1|TRBV5-4|NA|TRBJ2-3
TGTGCCAGCAGCCAAGCTGGGACAGGGAGTCTGTATACGCAGTATTTT
CASSQAGTGSLYTQYF
>NA|TRBV20-1|NA|TRBJ1-1
TGCAGTGCTAAAAACAGGGTTTTGGCTTTCTTT
CSAKNRVLAFF
>TRBD1|TRBV18|few|TRBJ1-5
TGTGCCAGCTCATTTGACAGGGGAGGCCAGCCCCAGCATTTT
CASSFDRGGQPQHF
>NA|TRBV5-6|NA|TRBJ1-5
TGTGCCAGCAGCTTGGGAGGGCTTCCCTGGAGCAATCAGCCCCAGCATTTT
CASSLGGLPWSNQPQHF
>NA|TRBV7-6|few|TRBJ2-7
TGTGCCAGCAGCTCGATGGGGACGGGGTCCTACGAGCAGTACTTC
CASSSMGTGSYEQYF
>NA|TRBV7-2|NA|TRBJ1-5
TGTGCCAGCAGCTTAGGACAGAGTCAGCCCCAGCATTTT
CASSLGQSQPQHF
>NA|TRBV4-3|NA|TRBJ2-4
TGCGCCAGCAGCCAAGATCGTCTGTTAGCCAAAAACATTCAGTACTTC
CASSQDRLLAKNIQYF
>TRBD1|TRBV6-1|few|TRBJ2-7
TGTGCCAGCAACCGGGCGACAGGGGCCGGCTACGAGCAGTACTTC
CASNRATGAGYEQYF
>NA|TRBV27|few|TRBJ2-4
TGTGCCAGCAGTTTACGGGGGACCAAAAACATTCAGTACTTC
CASSLRGTKNIQYF
>NA|TRBV9|NA|TRBJ2-5
TGTGCCAGCAGCGCCTCCCCACAAGAGACCCAGTACTTC
CASSASPQETQYF
>TRBD1|TRBV5-1|NA|TRBJ2-1
TGCGCCAGCAGCTTACCCGGGACAGGGGCCAACAATGAGCAGTTCTTC
CASSLPGTGANNEQFF
>NA|TRBV6-6|NA|TRBJ2-3
TGTGCCAGCAGTTTGGGGACGCAGTATTTT
CASSLGTQYF
>NA|TRBV18|NA|TRBJ1-2
TGTGCCAGCTCAAAAATGAGGGACACCTTC
CASSKMRDTF
>TRBD2|TRBV7-2|NA|TRBJ2-7
TGTGCCAGCAGCTTAGGCGGGTCGGGACTAGCGGGAGGACGGCAGTACTTC
CASSLGGSGLAGGRQYF
>NA|TRBV9|NA|TRBJ2-3
TGTGCCAGCAGCGTCCCCGGGACTTCCTCCCCCATCTTATATTTT
CASSVPGTSSPILYF
>NA|TRBV2|NA|TRBJ1-1
TGTGCCAGCAGCATAACAGAGAGGGGGACTGAAGCTTTCTTT
CASSITERGTEAFF
>NA|TRBV19|NA|TRBJ2-3
TGTGCCAGTAGTCCCTCATGGGATACGCAGTATTTT
CASSPSWDTQYF
>TRBD2|TRBV29-1|NA|TRBJ2-7
TGCAGCGTTGAACCAGCCGGGGTCGGGGGGTACGAGCAGTACTTC
CSVEPAGVGGYEQYF
>NA|TRBV4-3|NA|TRBJ1-2
TGCGCCAGCAGCCAAGAAAGGGCCAGAAACTCCTATGGCTACACCTTC
CASSQERARNSYGYTF
>TRBD1|TRBV18|NA|TRBJ1-4
TGTGCCAGCTCACTCGTGGACAGGGACAATGAAAAACTGTTTTTT
CASSLVDRDNEKLFF
>NA|TRBV28|many|TRBJ2-4
TGTGCCAGCAGTTCGACCAGGGTGGCAAACATTCAGTACTTC
CASSSTRVANIQYF
>TRBD1|TRBV30|NA|TRBJ1-5
TGTGCCTGGAGTGTACAGGGGACAGGGCGAAATCAGCCCCAGCATTTT
CAWSVQGTGRNQPQHF